This T cell receptor beta chain was identified in a study of blood T cell repertoires in COVID-19. Study details: Some COVID-19 samples were acute and others convalescent; all came from the United States, Italy and Spain.

The CDR3 loop spans 16 amino acids. Germline V gives CDR1 LGHNA, CDR2 YNFKEQ. Trimming removed 0 bases from V and 2 bases from J, with 10 bases in between. The authors' processing: Amplification from reference gene primers served as the basis for estimated nucleated cell counts. Assay: immunoSEQ multiplex PCR; the TCRdb copy retains only in-frame clones and omits some. V, J and clone size derive from that table, while D and trimming were established from the DNA sequence. The sample shows about 340,000 clones, 86% of them seen only once. One Seattle source followed patients from active infection through their disease course.

The sequence was obtained from a woman aged 55-70 years with COVID-19, enrolled during active disease. The sequenced sample was peripheral blood. V usage is TRBV4-2 and J usage is TRBJ1-4; D might be TRBD1 (6 bases). The CDR3 spells CASSQDDGGTNEKLFF. The CDR3 bases are TGTGCCAGCAGCCAAGATGATGGGGGCACTAATGAAAAACTGTTTTTT.